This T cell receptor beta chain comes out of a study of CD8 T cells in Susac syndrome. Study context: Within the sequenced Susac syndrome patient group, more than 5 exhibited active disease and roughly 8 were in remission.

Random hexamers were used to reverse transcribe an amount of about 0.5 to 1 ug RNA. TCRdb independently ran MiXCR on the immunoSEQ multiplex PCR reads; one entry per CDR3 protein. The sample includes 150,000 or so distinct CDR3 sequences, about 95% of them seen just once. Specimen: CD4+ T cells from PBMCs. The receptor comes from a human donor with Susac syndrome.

CDR3 in amino acids: CASSPNRDRGLETQYF. CDR3 nucleotide sequence: TGTGCCAGCAGCCCGAACCGGGACAGGGGGCTGGAGACCCAGTACTTC. The V gene is TRBV7-6, the J gene TRBJ2-5; TRBD1 matches at 12 bases. V was clipped by 5 bases and J by 5 bases; unmatched bases: 9. This CDR3 region has 16 residues. The germline V gene encodes CDR1 SGHVS and CDR2 FNYEAQ.